The 25 T cell receptor beta chains reported below all come from one sample, sequenced in a study of shared clonotypes between healthy human individuals. TCRdb's copy holds only in-frame clones and misses some; the assay was immunoSEQ multiplex PCR. The table lists over 95,000 clones, around 65% of them singletons. Sequences were obtained from memory CD8+ T cells sorted from blood. Noted subset: CD45RO+ cells pooled with CCR7-negative TemRA cells. All receptors derive from a woman aged 30 to 39 in good health.

This clone was recorded many times. V usage is TRBV27 and J usage is TRBJ2-1, with TRBD2 matching over 10 bases. CDR1 MNHEY and CDR2 SMNVEV come from the germline V gene (reference sequence). CDR3 length equals 13 residues. Losses at the gene ends were 6 bases for V and 8 bases for J; bases not matched to a gene: 4. This chain's CDR3 is CASRGLAADEQFF. DNA for the CDR3: TGTGCCAGCAGAGGACTAGCGGCGGATGAGCAGTTCTTC.

The rearrangement links TRBV7-9 to TRBJ2-7; D is possibly TRBD2 (5 bases). Between the trimmed V and J ends, which lost 5 bases and 1 base, there was a span of 12 bases. CDR1 and CDR2 from the germline V gene are SEHNR and FQNEAQ (reference sequence). This CDR3 contains 14 residues. CDR3: CASSPGSGSYEQYF. CDR3 bases: TGTGCCAGCAGCCCGGGGTCCGGTTCCTACGAGCAGTACTTC. The full variable domain, in which reference TRBV7-9 and TRBJ2-7 provide the parts outside the CDR3, is DTGVSQNPRHKITKRGQNVTFRCDPISEHNRLYWYRQTLGQGPEFLTYFQNEAQLEKSRLLSDRFSAERPKGSFSTLEIQRTEQGDSAMYLCASSPGSGSYEQYFGPGTRLTVT.

This clone appeared a single time. The chain employs TRBV13 and TRBJ2-1; TRBD1 or TRBD2 may be the D gene (5 bases each). Germline CDR1 is PRHDT and CDR2 is FYEKMQ (reference sequence). The ends were cut back, 3 bases at V and 3 bases at J, with 18 bases in the middle. The CDR3 extends over 17 amino acids. In DNA, the CDR3 is TGTGCCAGCAGCTTCTCCGGGACCAGGGTGTACTACAATGAGCAGTTCTTC. Encoded protein: CASSFSGTRVYYNEQFF.

The rearrangement joins TRBV4-2 to TRBJ2-7; TRBD2 agrees at 9 bases. The length of the CDR3 is 19 residues. The V gene end was trimmed by 1 base and the J gene end by 5 bases; junction bases not matched to a gene: 18. Germline CDR1 LGHNA, CDR2 YNFKEQ. In DNA, the CDR3 is TGTGCCAGCAGCCAAGGCGGGCGTTGGGCTAGCGGGAAGAGGAACGAGCAGTACTTC. This sequence encodes CASSQGGRWASGKRNEQYF.

This chain joins TRBV2 and TRBJ2-7, with 9 positions matching TRBD2. This CDR3 region has 14 residues. Germline V gene data show CDR1 as SNHLY and CDR2 as FYNNEI. V gave up 7 bases and J gave up 2 bases; unmatched junction bases: 6. Here the CDR3 DNA reads TGTGCCAGCAACCCTAGCGGGGTACCCTACGAGCAGTACTTC. This codes for CASNPSGVPYEQYF.

The J gene is TRBJ1-1, the V gene TRBV5-6; D is unclear. Trimming left V 0 bases short and J 1 base short, with 7 bases between. Germline values: CDR1 SGHDT, CDR2 YYEEEE. The CDR3 has 14 residues. The CDR3 loop reads CASSLGSGNTEAFF. The CDR3, as DNA: TGTGCCAGCAGCTTGGGTTCCGGGAACACTGAAGCTTTCTTT.

CDR3 coding DNA: TGTGCCAGCAGTGTAATACTCCGGGGACAGCGGATCCACTCCTATAATTCACCCCTCCACTTT. Its translation: CASSVILRGQRIHSYNSPLHF. The chain employs TRBV28 and TRBJ1-6; TRBD1 matches at 7 bases. Trimming cost V 5 bases and J 0 bases; bases outside gene matches: 19. This CDR3 is 21 amino acids long. Germline lookup yields CDR1 MDHEN and CDR2 SYDVKM.

The V call is TRBV6-6, the J call TRBJ1-2; 9 bases map to TRBD1. The ends lost 6 bases at V and 5 bases at J; junction bases unmatched: 4. This CDR3 comprises 13 residues. Per the germline V gene, CDR1 is MNHNY and CDR2 is SVGAGI (reference sequence). The CDR3 is CASRQGAGYGYTF. DNA of the CDR3: TGTGCCAGCAGACAGGGGGCAGGGTATGGCTACACCTTC.

The gene calls are TRBV9 and TRBJ1-1; no firm D call. Between the trimmed V and J ends, which lost 0 bases and 5 bases, there was a span of 11 bases. The CDR3 runs 14 residues. Germline V gene lookup returns CDR1 SGDLS and CDR2 YYNGEE. CDR3 region: CASSVGTGKTEAFF. Here the CDR3 DNA reads TGTGCCAGCAGCGTAGGTACGGGGAAAACTGAAGCTTTCTTT.

The V and J genes are TRBV28 and TRBJ2-6; D call uncertain. Germline CDR1 MDHEN, CDR2 SYDVKM. Deletions cut 3 bases from V and 2 bases from J, with 8 bases between. The CDR3 is 15 residues long. The CDR3 reads CASSFGQAGANVLTF. In nucleotides, the CDR3 is TGTGCCAGCAGTTTCGGTCAGGCTGGGGCCAACGTCCTGACTTTC. The full variable domain, its missing parts supplied by reference TRBV28 and TRBJ2-6, is DVKVTQSSRYLVKRTGEKVFLECVQDMDHENMFWYRQDPGLGLRLIYFSYDVKMKEKGDIPEGYSVSREKKERFSLILESASTNQTSMYLCASSFGQAGANVLTFGAGSRLTVL.

J is TRBJ2-1 and V is TRBV28; 12 bases match TRBD2. The length of the CDR3 is 18 residues. V lost 1 base and J lost 0; bases outside the gene matches: 4. Germline V gene sequence: CDR1 MDHEN, CDR2 SYDVKM. The CDR3 spells CASSLLGLAGISYNEQFF. DNA for the CDR3: TGTGCCAGCAGTTTATTAGGACTAGCGGGGATCTCCTACAATGAGCAGTTCTTC.

The rearrangement joins TRBV23-1 to TRBJ1-5, with TRBD1 matching 7 bases. TRBV23-1 is flagged as an ORF with uncertain function. The V and J ends lost 3 bases and 4 bases, in that order; junction bases with no gene match: 9. CDR3 length equals 16 residues. CDR3 sequence: CASSHIRDSLNQPQHF. In DNA, the CDR3 is TGCGCCAGCAGTCACATTCGGGACAGCCTAAATCAGCCCCAGCATTTT.

The V and J genes are TRBV29-1 and TRBJ1-2; TRBD1 might be the D (5 bases). The CDR3 is made up of 13 amino acids. V lost 6 bases to trimming and J lost 4 bases, with 15 bases between them. Per the germline V gene, CDR1 is SQVTM and CDR2 is ANQGSEA. Here the CDR3 reads CSVRGQGPYGYTF. As DNA, the CDR3 is TGCAGCGTGAGGGGTCAGGGCCCCTATGGCTACACCTTC.

The chain combines TRBV30 with TRBJ2-3; 12 bases are shared with TRBD2. The CDR3 is 15 residues long. Germline values: CDR1 GTSNPN, CDR2 SVGIG (reference sequence). V lost 4 bases, J lost 2 bases, and 4 bases stayed unmatched. CDR3 sequence (DNA): TGTGCCTGGAAGGGACTAGCGGGTTTCACAGATACGCAGTATTTT. Its protein is CAWKGLAGFTDTQYF.

This clone has only one observation. This chain uses TRBV27 with TRBJ2-3; D not resolved. CDR3 length: 14 residues. CDR1 is MNHEY and CDR2 is SMNVEV in the germline V gene (reference sequence). V lost 3 bases and J lost 2, with 9 bases in between. DNA for the CDR3: TGTGCCAGCAGTTTGGTCGGGTACACAGATACGCAGTATTTT. This encodes CASSLVGYTDTQYF.

This chain joins TRBV6-5 and TRBJ2-2, with D unresolved. Per the germline V gene, CDR1 is MNHEY and CDR2 is SVGAGI. V lost 8 bases and J 7 bases, leaving 8 bases between the germline ends. The CDR3 is 11 residues long. CDR3 residues: CASRTGGELFF. CDR3 nucleotides: TGTGCCAGCCGGACCGGCGGGGAGCTGTTTTTT.

The chain carries TRBV28 and TRBJ2-7, with 9 bases lining up with TRBD2. CDR3 length: 18 amino acids. V lost 7 bases, J lost 4 bases, and 20 bases stayed unmatched. The germline V gene has CDR1 MDHEN and CDR2 SYDVKM. In nucleotides, the CDR3 is TGTGCCAGCAACTATAGCGGGAGTAATCCTCATCGGGGTTACGAGCAGTACTTC. Translated, it gives CASNYSGSNPHRGYEQYF.

V is TRBV6-6 and J is TRBJ2-3, with TRBD2 matching over 7 bases. Unmatched junction bases numbered 5, after V lost 0 bases and J lost 5 bases. CDR3 length: 15 residues. Germline V gene sequence: CDR1 MNHNY, CDR2 SVGAGI (reference sequence). CDR3: CASSYSRPGGDTQYF. CDR3 nucleotides: TGTGCCAGCAGTTACTCGCGCCCGGGAGGAGATACGCAGTATTTT.

CDR3 region: CASSLLLLAGSNYEQYF. As DNA, the CDR3 is TGTGCCAGCAGCTTATTGTTGCTAGCGGGGTCCAACTACGAGCAGTACTTC. This sequence joins TRBV7-9 and TRBJ2-7; the match to TRBD2 covers 9 bases. CDR1 SEHNR and CDR2 FQNEAQ come from the germline V gene (reference sequence). This CDR3 comprises 17 residues. The junction had 11 bases not matched to a gene; V was cut back by 2 bases and J by 3 bases.

This clone appeared many times. The rearrangement links TRBV10-2 to TRBJ2-7; TRBD1 agrees at 10 bases. The V gene end was trimmed by 6 bases and the J gene end by 5 bases; junction bases not matched to a gene: 4. The CDR3 loop spans 13 amino acids. Germline lookup yields CDR1 WSHSY and CDR2 SAAADI. CDR3 sequence (DNA): TGCGCCAGCAGGGCGGGACAGGGGAACGAGCAGTACTTC. Translated: CASRAGQGNEQYF.

The chain's CDR3 is CASSLRQGALLNEQYF. CDR3 nucleotides: TGCGCCAGCAGCCTCCGACAGGGGGCGCTTTTAAACGAGCAGTACTTC. The J gene is TRBJ2-7, the V gene TRBV4-1, with 10 bases fitting TRBD1. V shed 4 bases and J 5 bases; nucleotides not matched to a gene: 11. The CDR3 consists of 16 residues. Per germline, CDR1 MGHRA and CDR2 YSYEKL.

The chain joins TRBV25-1 to TRBJ2-7, with D perhaps TRBD1 (5 bases). CDR1 is MGHDK and CDR2 is SYGVNS in the germline V gene. The CDR3 is 14 amino acids. Trimming pared 1 base from V and 1 base from J, leaving 8 bases between. The chain's CDR3 is CASSESQGSYEQYF. Written as DNA, the CDR3 is TGTGCCAGCAGTGAATCGCAGGGATCCTACGAGCAGTACTTC.

V and J are TRBV27 and TRBJ2-1; D may correspond to TRBD1 or TRBD2 (5 bases each). The germline V gene has CDR1 MNHEY and CDR2 SMNVEV (reference sequence). This CDR3 contains 12 residues. V lost 7 bases and J lost 9, with 13 bases in between. The CDR3 DNA reads as TGTGCCAGCACCGGTGGGGGAATTGAGCAGTTCTTC. The encoded protein is CASTGGGIEQFF.

The chain is built from TRBV11-1 and TRBJ2-1; 7 nucleotides align to TRBD2. This CDR3 contains 16 residues. The J segment lost 0 bases and the V segment lost 2 bases, leaving 4 bases of the junction unmatched. From germline, CDR1 is SGHAT and CDR2 FQDESV (reference sequence). The CDR3 is CASSLYGGSSYNEQFF. The CDR3 coding sequence is TGTGCCAGCAGCTTATATGGCGGGAGCTCCTACAATGAGCAGTTCTTC.

The genes are TRBV5-5 and TRBJ2-7, with D possibly TRBD1 on 5 matching bases. The CDR3 runs to 14 residues. The ends were cut back, 2 bases at V and 2 bases at J, with 11 bases in the middle. In germline, CDR1 is SGHKS, CDR2 YYEKEE (reference sequence). CDR3 sequence: CASSFGQGTYEQYF. The CDR3 DNA reads TGTGCCAGCAGCTTCGGGCAGGGAACCTACGAGCAGTACTTC.